This T cell receptor (beta chain) was identified during a study of pediatric ulcerative colitis. The rectum was sampled with one to two pinch biopsies at colonoscopy. Points on this clone: Its cognate antigen is unknown.

Each sample received Survey-level depth of up to 500,000 reads. Data came from immunoSEQ multiplex PCR; TCRdb stores just in-frame clones and leaves some out. The data hold roughly 45,000 clones, with 78% observed a single time. Study-level findings and limits: Rectal repertoires separated controls, mild-moderate and acute severe colitis. No controls had the two rectal clonotypes shared by ulcerative colitis patients. Compared with controls, ulcerative colitis showed greater blood-rectum clone sharing.

The germline V gene has CDR1 SGHNT and CDR2 YENEEA. The CDR3 contains 15 residues. Trimming cost V 5 bases and J 0 bases, with 10 bases left between them. The clonotype comes from a girl aged 5-17 years with moderate ulcerative colitis. This chain joins TRBV11-3 and TRBJ1-4; tentative D call: TRBD1 (5 bases). Specimen: gut tissue. This CDR3 reads CASSAGFATNEKLFF. The CDR3 DNA follows: TGTGCCAGCAGCGCAGGGTTTGCAACTAATGAAAAACTGTTTTTT. The variable domain in full, completed from reference TRBV11-3 and TRBJ1-4, reads EAGVVQSPRYKIIEKKQPVAFWCNPISGHNTLYWYLQNLGQGPELLIRYENEEAVDDSQLPKDRFSAERLKGVDSTLKIQPAELGDSAVYLCASSAGFATNEKLFFGSGTQLSVL.